The 12 T cell receptor beta chains below come from one sample, sequenced in a study of blood T cell repertoires in COVID-19. Sequenced by immunoSEQ multiplex PCR; TCRdb stores in-frame clones only, minus some. The table includes approximately 59,000 clones, around four fifths detected once. The sequenced material came from peripheral blood. The receptors stem from a woman of 80 years or more with acute or convalescent COVID-19.

J is TRBJ1-5 and V is TRBV7-2; no clear D gene. The germline V gene encodes CDR1 SGHTA and CDR2 FQGNSA. The CDR3 runs 14 residues. Between the trimmed V and J ends, which lost 2 bases and 1 base, there was a span of 6 bases. CDR3 nucleotide sequence: TGTGCCAGCAGCTTACGGGGAAGCAATCAGCCCCAGCATTTT. The encoded protein is CASSLRGSNQPQHF.

This clone was picked up one time. The chain joins TRBV10-3 to TRBJ2-1; 7 bases are shared with TRBD2. The CDR3 covers 15 residues. Germline V gene data show CDR1 as ENHRY and CDR2 as SYGVKD. With 0 bases clipped from V and 3 bases from J, the junction kept 2 bases outside the gene matches. The CDR3 bases are TGTGCCATCAGTGAGTCGAGGGACTACTACAATGAGCAGTTCTTC. Amino acid sequence: CAISESRDYYNEQFF.

The chain combines TRBV6-2 or TRBV6-3 with TRBJ2-1; maybe TRBD2 (5 bases). The CDR3 length is 17 residues. Trimming took off 5 bases at V and 6 bases at J, with 23 bases between the two ends. From germline, CDR1 is MNHEY and CDR2 SVGEGT. The CDR3 DNA is TGTGCCAGCAGTGGGAGAGGGTCCCCTCGTTTAGGCAATGAGCAGTTCTTC. This gives the protein CASSGRGSPRLGNEQFF.

This clone was seen once. The chain links TRBV5-1 to TRBJ1-5; maybe TRBD1 (5 bases). Germline V CDR1 and CDR2: SGHRS, YFSETQ. CDR3 size: 19 residues. The ends were cut back, 4 bases at V and 2 bases at J, with 25 bases in the middle. CDR3 in DNA: TGCGCCAGCAGCCCGCTGCCGCTGACAGACGGACGGGGCAATCAGCCCCAGCATTTT. Translating gives CASSPLPLTDGRGNQPQHF.

The chain has TRBV10-2 and TRBJ1-5, with TRBD1 as a possible D gene (5 bases). From germline, CDR1 is WSHSY and CDR2 SAAADI. Trimming took off 3 bases at V and 3 bases at J, with 15 bases between the two ends. CDR3 length: 16 amino acids. CDR3 in amino acids: CASSDLGRGNNQPQHF. DNA for the CDR3: TGCGCCAGCAGTGATTTGGGAAGGGGAAACAATCAGCCCCAGCATTTT.

This chain connects TRBV30 to TRBJ1-1; tentatively, D is TRBD1 (6 bases). The CDR3 extends over 15 amino acids. V was pared by 5 bases and J by 3 bases, with 19 bases between. Germline values: CDR1 GTSNPN, CDR2 SVGIG (reference sequence). CDR3 in amino acids: CAWHQRGITHTEAFF. The CDR3 DNA sequence: TGTGCCTGGCACCAAAGGGGGATAACGCACACTGAAGCTTTCTTT.

The V gene is TRBV10-3, the J gene TRBJ2-1, with 15 bases lining up with TRBD2. V was pared by 3 bases and J by 8 bases, with 8 bases of the junction left unmatched. This CDR3 spans 17 amino acids. Germline CDR1 is ENHRY and CDR2 is SYGVKD. The CDR3 DNA follows: TGTGCCATCAGTGATTCAGGACTAGCGGGGGGGCCGGATGAGCAGTTCTTC. As protein: CAISDSGLAGGPDEQFF.

The chain has TRBV15 and TRBJ1-4; no firm D call. V lost 8 bases and J 0 bases, leaving 16 bases between the germline ends. CDR3 length: 16 amino acids. The germline CDR1 and CDR2 sequences are LNHNV and YYDKDF (reference sequence). CDR3 protein: CATAELTPATNEKLFF. CDR3 DNA: TGTGCCACCGCCGAGTTGACTCCCGCAACTAATGAAAAACTGTTTTTT.

The chain employs TRBV6-5 and TRBJ1-1; D not certain. Trimming cost V 2 bases and J 8 bases, with 9 bases left between them. The CDR3 sequence is 12 residues long. Germline CDR1 MNHEY, CDR2 SVGAGI. The CDR3 bases are TGTGCCAGCAGTTACCGGGGAGGGGAAGCTTTCTTT. Its protein is CASSYRGGEAFF.

The rearrangement joins TRBV7-9 to TRBJ1-1; TRBD1 is a possible D gene (5 bases). The CDR3 sequence is 17 residues long. Germline values: CDR1 SEHNR, CDR2 FQNEAQ (reference sequence). V shed 1 base and J shed 4 bases, with 19 bases lying between them. This CDR3 reads CASSLVRAREVATEAFF. CDR3 nucleotides: TGTGCCAGCAGCTTAGTCAGGGCCAGGGAAGTTGCCACTGAAGCTTTCTTT.

The chain carries TRBV19 and TRBJ2-4; D is ambiguous. The V and J ends lost 6 bases and 10 bases respectively, with 10 bases between them. Looked up from germline, CDR1 is LNHDA and CDR2 is SQIVND (reference sequence). This CDR3 has 11 amino acids. CDR3 nucleotides: TGTGCCAGTAGCTCCGCGGAAATTCAGTACTTC. Protein sequence: CASSSAEIQYF. The full variable domain, rest sourced from reference TRBV19 and TRBJ2-4, is DGGITQSPKYLFRKEGQNVTLSCEQNLNHDAMYWYRQDPGQGLRLIYYSQIVNDFQKGDIAEGYSVSREKKESFPLTVTSAQKNPTAFYLCASSSAEIQYFGAGTRLSVL.

The chain uses TRBV6-5 and TRBJ2-7; 10 nucleotides agree with TRBD2. This CDR3 contains 16 residues. The V and J ends lost 3 bases and 3 bases, in that order; junction bases with no gene match: 8. Germline values: CDR1 MNHEY, CDR2 SVGAGI. The CDR3 nucleotides read TGTGCCAGCAGTTATCTTAGCGGGGGGAAGCACTACGAGCAGTACTTC. It codes for CASSYLSGGKHYEQYF.